The rows below give T cell receptor beta chains drawn from one sample of a study of OX40 agonist ivuxolimab in advanced cancers. Profiled with immunoSEQ multiplex PCR; TCRdb holds only in-frame clones, not every one. The table lists approximately 45,000 clones, around nine tenths of them singletons. The starting material was CD4+ or CD8+ T cells sorted from blood, obtained in a trial of the OX40 agonist ivuxolimab. Receptors were obtained from an adult with an advanced solid tumor such as melanoma, head and neck, liver or kidney cancer. Both conserved end residues are part of each CDR3. The order of the fields is CDR3 protein, CDR3 DNA, J gene, clone size, V gene, D gene. A D gene is named only where the DNA matches it firmly. The size of a clone is reported for some rows only, either as once, few or many, or as a class for expanded clones.

CASRPGASGPETQYF | TGCGCCAGCAGGCCAGGGGCTAGCGGCCCGGAGACCCAGTACTTC | TRBJ2-5 | . | TRBV5-1 | .
CASSSRDRGSLSSYEQYF | TGTGCCAGCAGCTCCCGGGACAGGGGTTCTCTCTCCTCCTACGAGCAGTACTTC | TRBJ2-7 | once | TRBV5-6 | TRBD1
CASSLAGAGRYEQYF | TGTGCCAGCAGCTTGGCCGGGGCGGGGAGGTACGAGCAGTACTTC | TRBJ2-7 | . | TRBV5-6 | .
CASSSNYYEQYF | TGTGCCAGCAGTTCCAACTACTACGAGCAGTACTTC | TRBJ2-7 | . | TRBV6-6 | .
CASSLALSSGNTIYF | TGTGCCAGCAGCTTAGCGCTTAGCTCTGGAAACACCATATATTTT | TRBJ1-3 | . | TRBV7-9 | .
CAYASGGVDNEQFF | TGTGCGTACGCTAGCGGGGGCGTCGACAATGAGCAGTTCTTC | TRBJ2-1 | once | TRBV28 | TRBD2
CATSRDGHRQETQYF | TGTGCCACCAGCAGAGACGGACACCGACAAGAGACCCAGTACTTC | TRBJ2-5 | once | TRBV15 | .
CASSNAAGRETQYF | TGTGCCAGCAGCAATGCAGCGGGTCGGGAGACCCAGTACTTC | TRBJ2-5 | . | TRBV7-9 | .
CSVEGQGRTEAFF | TGCAGCGTTGAGGGACAGGGCCGCACTGAAGCTTTCTTT | TRBJ1-1 | . | TRBV29-1 | TRBD1
CASSLDPLGGEKLFF | TGCGCCAGCAGCTTGGACCCCTTGGGGGGTGAAAAACTGTTTTTT | TRBJ1-4 | . | TRBV5-1 | .
CASSPSGSSYEQYF | TGTGCCAGCTCACCTTCCGGGAGCTCCTACGAGCAGTACTTC | TRBJ2-7 | once | TRBV18 | .
CASSEEALLRPYGYTF | TGTGCCAGCAGTGAAGAGGCACTACTACGGCCCTATGGCTACACCTTC | TRBJ1-2 | . | TRBV6-1 | .
CAWNRGSDQPQHF | TGTGCCTGGAACAGGGGATCGGATCAGCCCCAGCATTTT | TRBJ1-5 | . | TRBV30 | TRBD1
CASSSSGTDPLEQYF | TGTGCCAGCAGTTCCTCCGGGACGGACCCCTTAGAGCAGTACTTC | TRBJ2-7 | . | TRBV28 | .
CASSLVGAGNTIYF | TGTGCCAGCAGTTTAGTGGGGGCTGGAAACACCATATATTTT | TRBJ1-3 | . | TRBV28 | .
CASSPMGGNTEAFF | TGTGCCAGCTCACCGATGGGAGGGAACACTGAGGCTTTCTTT | TRBJ1-1 | . | TRBV18 | .
CASYPDQETQYF | TGCGCCAGCTATCCAGACCAAGAGACCCAGTACTTC | TRBJ2-5 | . | TRBV10-1 | .
CASSQNRGLGETQYF | TGTGCCAGCAGCCAGAACAGGGGATTAGGGGAGACCCAGTACTTC | TRBJ2-5 | . | TRBV28 | TRBD1
CASTPGTAYEQYF | TGTGCCAGTACCCCCGGGACAGCCTACGAGCAGTACTTC | TRBJ2-7 | . | TRBV19 | TRBD1
CASSPGGQGSYNEQFF | TGTGCCAGCAGCCCCGGGGGGCAGGGCTCCTACAATGAGCAGTTCTTC | TRBJ2-1 | . | TRBV7-3 | .
CASSQADTQYF | TGTGCCAGCAGCCAAGCAGATACGCAGTATTTT | TRBJ2-3 | . | TRBV4-2 | .
CASSRTFPGDEQYF | TGTGCCAGCAGTCGGACGTTTCCCGGGGACGAGCAGTACTTC | TRBJ2-7 | . | TRBV4-2 | .
CASSPPSTAGNTIYF | TGTGCCAGCTCACCACCTTCGACCGCTGGAAACACCATATATTTT | TRBJ1-3 | . | TRBV18 | .
CASSMYQETQYF | TGTGCCAGTAGTATGTACCAAGAGACCCAGTACTTC | TRBJ2-5 | . | TRBV19 | .
CASSPRDIQYF | TGTGCCAGCAGCCCCCGCGACATTCAGTACTTC | TRBJ2-4 | . | TRBV28 | .
CASSESSVGNVVREQYF | TGTGCCAGCAGCGAAAGCTCCGTCGGGAACGTAGTCCGCGAGCAGTACTTC | TRBJ2-7 | . | TRBV11-2 | .
CASSFRLGLGTDTQYF | TGCGCCAGCAGCTTTAGGTTGGGGCTAGGCACAGATACGCAGTATTTT | TRBJ2-3 | . | TRBV5-1 | .
CASSTGAGLTLSSYNEQFF | TGTGCCAGCAGCACTGGGGCAGGGCTGACCCTGAGCTCCTACAATGAGCAGTTCTTC | TRBJ2-1 | . | TRBV5-4 | .
CASSTGTSGSSLKTQYF | TGTGCCAGCAGCACAGGGACTAGCGGGAGCTCCCTAAAGACCCAGTACTTC | TRBJ2-5 | . | TRBV7-2 | TRBD2
CASSSTGVLKAFF | TGTGCCAGCAGCTCGACAGGCGTACTAAAAGCTTTCTTT | TRBJ1-1 | . | TRBV5-6 | .
CASSLIGPSSYEQYF | TGCGCCAGCAGCTTGATCGGGCCTAGCTCCTACGAGCAGTACTTC | TRBJ2-7 | . | TRBV5-1 | .
CASSLGQGNEKLFF | TGTGCCAGCAGCTTGGGACAGGGGAATGAAAAACTGTTTTTT | TRBJ1-4 | once | TRBV11-2 | TRBD1
CASSIDSSRTNTGELFF | TGTGCCAGTAGTATAGATTCCTCCAGGACTAACACCGGGGAGCTGTTTTTT | TRBJ2-2 | . | TRBV19 | .
CASSPGLAGGPGTDTQYF | TGCGCCAGCAGCCCGGGACTAGCGGGAGGGCCGGGCACAGATACGCAGTATTTT | TRBJ2-3 | . | TRBV5-1 | TRBD2
CATKTGTGLDSQYF | TGCGCCACCAAGACCGGGACAGGACTAGATTCGCAGTATTTT | TRBJ2-3 | . | TRBV5-1 | .
CASSSERSGSLIEQFF | TGTGCCAGCAGCTCAGAGCGGAGCGGGAGCCTTATTGAGCAGTTCTTC | TRBJ2-1 | . | TRBV7-9 | TRBD2
CASSTDGGINQPQHF | TGTGCCAGCTCCACCGATGGAGGGATCAATCAGCCCCAGCATTTT | TRBJ1-5 | once | TRBV18 | .
CASSPGLKETQYF | TGTGCCAGCTCACCGGGACTAAAAGAGACCCAGTACTTC | TRBJ2-5 | . | TRBV18 | TRBD2
CASCLVAGEQYF | TGTGCCAGCTGTTTAGTGGCCGGGGAGCAGTACTTC | TRBJ2-7 | once | TRBV2 | .
CASSQGTSTQETQYF | TGTGCCAGCAGCCAAGGGACGTCGACCCAAGAGACCCAGTACTTC | TRBJ2-5 | . | TRBV7-2 | .
CASSLPLQKQFF | TGTGCCAGCAGTTTACCCCTACAGAAACAGTTCTTC | TRBJ2-1 | . | TRBV28 | .
CASSLGHEQYF | TGTGCCAGCAGTTTGGGGCACGAGCAGTACTTC | TRBJ2-7 | once | TRBV5-4 | .
CASSLAGFEKLFF | TGTGCCAGCAGCTTAGCAGGGTTTGAAAAACTGTTTTTT | TRBJ1-4 | . | TRBV7-2 | .
CASSGGQLNTEAFF | TGTGCCAGCAGTGGGGGACAGTTGAACACTGAAGCTTTCTTT | TRBJ1-1 | . | TRBV6-1 | TRBD1
CASSPWTGPVETQYF | TGTGCCAGCAGCCCGTGGACGGGTCCCGTTGAGACCCAGTACTTC | TRBJ2-5 | . | TRBV11-1 | .
CASSAGLAGRGVQYF | TGTGCCAGCAGTGCGGGACTAGCGGGGCGAGGGGTGCAGTACTTC | TRBJ2-7 | . | TRBV2 | TRBD2
CASSVIFGEQGVDGYTF | TGTGCCAGCAGTGTTATATTCGGGGAACAGGGGGTTGATGGCTACACCTTC | TRBJ1-2 | . | TRBV6-1 | TRBD1
CASRATGTGYGYTF | TGTGCCAGCAGAGCCACCGGGACAGGGTATGGCTACACCTTC | TRBJ1-2 | . | TRBV6-4 | TRBD1
CASSRARDNSYEQYF | TGTGCCAGCAGCCGAGCTAGGGACAACTCCTACGAGCAGTACTTC | TRBJ2-7 | . | TRBV7-2 | .
CASGLVPDRGRIYEQYF | TGTGCTAGTGGTTTGGTACCGGACAGGGGGCGCATCTACGAGCAGTACTTC | TRBJ2-7 | . | TRBV12-5 | TRBD1
CASSLDRTNYGYTF | TGTGCCAGCAGCTTGGACAGGACTAACTATGGCTACACCTTC | TRBJ1-2 | . | TRBV5-6 | .
CATQPRAFSTDTQYF | TGTGCCACCCAACCCAGGGCTTTTAGCACAGATACGCAGTATTTT | TRBJ2-3 | . | TRBV6-1 | .
CASSLAGAGGFETQYF | TGCGCCAGCAGCCTCGCGGGGGCGGGAGGGTTTGAGACCCAGTACTTC | TRBJ2-5 | . | TRBV4-1 | TRBD2
CASSFAGGTKETQYF | TGTGCCAGCAGCTTCGCGGGAGGCACCAAAGAGACCCAGTACTTC | TRBJ2-5 | . | TRBV5-4 | TRBD2